These 14 T cell receptor beta chains came from one sample sequenced in a study. TCRdb passed the RT-PCR reads through MiXCR, listing each CDR3 protein once. The data show about 700,000 distinct CDR3 sequences, approximately 15% seen once. What was sequenced was memory CD4+ T cells from blood. These receptor sequences come from a female donor in good health, serving as a healthy control.

A note on this clonotype: One end of the junction fails to match germline, which may point to a read error. The chain has TRBV7-9 and TRBJ2-7; D unclear. Germline V gene lookup returns CDR1 SEHNR and CDR2 FQNEAQ (reference sequence). The CDR3 runs to 11 residues. The CDR3 coding sequence is TGTGCCAGCAGCAATACCTACGAGGAGTACTTC. Its protein product is CASSNTYEEYF.

The chain joins TRBV6-1 to TRBJ1-4; TRBD1 might be the D (5 bases). CDR1 and CDR2 from the germline V gene are MNHNS and SASEGT. The CDR3 has 15 residues. V lost 3 bases and J lost 5, with 13 bases in between. For the CDR3, the DNA is TGTGCCAGCAGTGATTTGACAGACTACAATGAAAAACTGTTTTTT. Translated: CASSDLTDYNEKLFF.

This clonotype appeared many times. CDR3 coding DNA: TGTGCCAGCAGCACAGCGAGGGGACTAGCGGGGTTCCAAGAGACCCAGTACTTC. It is translated as CASSTARGLAGFQETQYF. The V call is TRBV7-9, the J call TRBJ2-5, with TRBD2 identical over 13 bases. There are 18 residues in the CDR3. Germline CDR1 is SEHNR and CDR2 is FQNEAQ (reference sequence). V lost 5 bases, J lost 1 base, and 10 bases stayed unmatched.

This clonotype was seen repeatedly, ten times or more. V is TRBV30 and J is TRBJ1-3; D unresolved. Germline V CDR1 and CDR2: GTSNPN, SVGIG (reference sequence). Deletions cut 2 bases from V and 2 bases from J, with 10 bases between. CDR3 size: 14 residues. The CDR3 nucleotides are TGTGCCTGGAGTCAAGGATTTGCTGGAAACACCATATATTTT. This gives the protein CAWSQGFAGNTIYF.

This clonotype was found many times. The V gene is TRBV20-1, the J gene TRBJ2-7; 10 bases align to TRBD2. Germline lookup yields CDR1 DFQATT and CDR2 SNEGSKA (reference sequence). V shed 0 bases and J 4 bases; nucleotides not matched to a gene: 18. The CDR3 loop spans 19 amino acids. CDR3 in amino acids: CSARDLGPASGRALYEQYF. CDR3 nucleotide sequence: TGCAGTGCTAGAGATCTCGGCCCCGCGAGCGGGAGGGCCCTTTACGAGCAGTACTTC.

The CDR3 nucleotides read TGTGCCAGCAGCTTAAGGTTCCGGGCTCAAGAGACCCAGTACTTC. This sequence encodes CASSLRFRAQETQYF. The rearrangement joins TRBV7-3 to TRBJ2-5, with no clear D. The CDR3 consists of 15 residues. Trimming pared 1 base from V and 2 bases from J, leaving 11 bases between. From germline, CDR1 is SGHTA and CDR2 FQGTGA.

This clonotype was seen only a few times. CDR3 in amino acids: CASSPPYDSGRRGTGELFF. In nucleotides, the CDR3 is TGTGCCAGCAGCCCCCCGTATGATAGCGGGAGGAGGGGCACCGGGGAGCTGTTTTTT. The chain is built from TRBV5-4 and TRBJ2-2; 10 positions agree with TRBD2. The trim removed 4 bases at V and 4 bases at J, leaving 16 bases unmatched. The germline V gene encodes CDR1 SGHNT and CDR2 YYREEE (reference sequence). This CDR3 is built from 19 residues.

The V and J genes are TRBV14 and TRBJ2-3; D is unclear. The CDR3 length is 13 residues. CDR1 SGHDN and CDR2 FVKESK come from the germline V gene. Trimming shortened V by 4 bases and J by 6 bases, and 11 bases separated the two germline ends. The CDR3 protein is CASSLTYVDTQYF. The DNA for the CDR3 is TGTGCCAGCAGCCTAACTTACGTGGATACGCAGTATTTT.

V gene TRBV12-3 or TRBV12-4 combines with J gene TRBJ1-5; D is possibly TRBD1 (6 bases). There are 16 residues in the CDR3. The V end was cut by 7 bases, the J end by 3 bases, with 19 bases between. This CDR3 reads CASTLLGRTDNQPQHF. In nucleotides, the CDR3 is TGTGCCAGCACCCTTCTAGGCCGGACAGACAATCAGCCCCAGCATTTT.

The chain uses TRBV29-1 and TRBJ1-1, with D unclear. V lost 1 base and J 8 bases, leaving 8 bases between the germline ends. This CDR3 has 11 amino acids. CDR1 SQVTM and CDR2 ANQGSEA come from the germline V gene. The CDR3, as DNA: TGCAGCGTTGAAGGAGCTTTGGAAGCTTTCTTT. Its translation is CSVEGALEAFF.

The table lists this clonotype with a few counts. This chain connects TRBV6-5 to TRBJ1-5; no firm D call. V gave up 5 bases and J gave up 6 bases, with 14 bases separating them. CDR3 length: 14 residues. Germline values: CDR1 MNHEY, CDR2 SVGAGI. CDR3 loop: CASSALGDRQPQHF. CDR3 coding DNA: TGTGCCAGCAGTGCCCTAGGAGACCGTCAGCCCCAGCATTTT.

Only a few counts were recorded for this clonotype. The CDR3 reads CASSFLRTDTQYF. CDR3 DNA: TGTGCCAGCAGTTTTCTCCGCACAGATACGCAGTATTTT. V usage is TRBV12-3 or TRBV12-4 and J usage is TRBJ2-3; D not resolved. Between the trimmed V and J ends, which lost 3 bases and 1 base, there was a span of 5 bases. This CDR3 region has 13 residues.

This chain links TRBV5-1 with TRBJ2-7; a possible D gene is TRBD1 (5 bases). The V gene lost 1 base and the J gene lost 6 bases, with 14 bases spanning the gap. Germline assignment: CDR1 SGHRS and CDR2 YFSETQ. The CDR3 covers 14 residues. CDR3 sequence reads: CASSLQRGSVEQYF. The CDR3 nucleotides are TGCGCCAGCAGCTTGCAAAGGGGAAGTGTCGAGCAGTACTTC.

This rearrangement joins TRBV20-1 to TRBJ2-1, with 7 bases lining up with TRBD2. The CDR3 is made up of 14 amino acids. Germline loops: CDR1 DFQATT, CDR2 SNEGSKA (reference sequence). Unmatched junction bases numbered 9, after V lost 3 bases and J lost 7 bases. CDR3 coding DNA: TGCAGTGCTAGTCCAACTAGCGCGATGAATGAGCAGTTCTTC. Its translation is CSASPTSAMNEQFF.